This T cell receptor (beta chain) was found in a study of blood T cells in healthy people across ages. Study in general: Template switching retrieved approximately one barcoded beta molecule for each two T cells.

This clonotype was seen more than once but under ten times. Per the germline V gene, CDR1 is ENHRY and CDR2 is SYGVKD. The CDR3 is 15 amino acids. V was pared by 8 bases and J by 2 bases, with 9 bases of the junction left unmatched. Next came a second PCR, run for 7 to 11 cycles, which used a sample-barcoded 5' primer along with a J-beta primer mix. Each cDNA molecule was tagged by a template-switch adaptor with 12 random nucleotides. TCRdb analysed the 5' RACE reads with MiXCR anew, one entry per CDR3 protein. There are 1,800,000 or so distinct CDR3 sequences in the sample; roughly two fifths occur only once, and around 23% lies in the top ten.

J is TRBJ1-3 and V is TRBV10-3; 7 bases map to TRBD1. The sample taken for sequencing was blood. This TCR came from a human donor in good health. CDR3 residues: CAIGEGTVTGNTIYF. The CDR3 nucleotides are TGTGCCATCGGGGAAGGGACAGTAACTGGAAACACCATATATTTT.